The rows below give T cell receptor beta chains drawn from one sample of a study of T cell responses to AZD1222 COVID-19 vaccine. TCRdb keeps only in-frame clones here, not all; method: immunoSEQ multiplex PCR. Here the sample spans 150,000 or so clones, less than 95% being singletons. Sample: peripheral blood, taken on day 0 of AZD1222 vaccination. The receptor source for this set is an adult in good health. The CDR3 runs from the conserved cysteine through the conserved F or W. Fields, in order: V gene, clone size, D gene, CDR3 length, J gene, CDR3 DNA, CDR3 protein. The D gene is left open where the match is weak. Not every row has a clone size; where given, it reads once, few, many or a size class.

V: TRBV6-5
size: NA
D: NA
length: 15
J: TRBJ1-2
DNA: TGTGCCAGCAAGGATTGGTCGGGGGACCCCGGGGGCTACACCTTC
CDR3: CASKDWSGDPGGYTF

V: TRBV14
size: NA
D: TRBD1
length: 16
J: TRBJ2-7
DNA: TGTGCCAGCAGCCATCGCGAAGGGACAGCCTCCTACGAGCAGTACTTC
CDR3: CASSHREGTASYEQYF

V: TRBV21-1
size: NA
D: NA
length: 16
J: TRBJ1-5
DNA: TGTGCCAGCAGCAGGACAGGGGAGTTAAAGGGTCAGCCCCAGCATTTT
CDR3: CASSRTGELKGQPQHF

V: TRBV5-1
size: NA
D: NA
length: 15
J: TRBJ1-4
DNA: TGCGCCAGCAGCTTGACAGCTGCAACTAATGAAAAACTGTTTTTT
CDR3: CASSLTAATNEKLFF

V: TRBV11-1
size: NA
D: TRBD2
length: 15
J: TRBJ2-1
DNA: TGTGCCAGCAGCCCTACGGGACTAGGCGGCAATGAGCAGTTCTTC
CDR3: CASSPTGLGGNEQFF

V: TRBV12-3/TRBV12-4
size: NA
D: NA
length: 13
J: TRBJ1-5
DNA: TGTGCCAGCAGTTTATCTAACAATCAGCCCCAGCATTTT
CDR3: CASSLSNNQPQHF

V: TRBV30
size: once
D: TRBD2
length: 16
J: TRBJ2-1
DNA: TGTGCCTGGAGTGTGCGTGGACTAGCGGGAAGGAATGAGCAGTTCTTC
CDR3: CAWSVRGLAGRNEQFF

V: TRBV25-1
size: NA
D: NA
length: 14
J: TRBJ1-2
DNA: TGTGCCAGCAGTGGGCCAGGACACCAGTATGGCTACACCTTC
CDR3: CASSGPGHQYGYTF

V: TRBV4-1
size: NA
D: TRBD1
length: 15
J: TRBJ1-4
DNA: TGCGCCAGCAGCCAACCGGACAGGGATTTGGAAAAACTGTTTTTT
CDR3: CASSQPDRDLEKLFF

V: TRBV28
size: NA
D: NA
length: 17
J: TRBJ2-6
DNA: TGTGCCAGCAGTACCCGCCGGGGCGGAATTGGGGCCAACGTCCTGACTTTC
CDR3: CASSTRRGGIGANVLTF

V: TRBV21-1
size: NA
D: NA
length: 15
J: TRBJ1-5
DNA: TGTGCCAGCAGCCCAAAGACAGGGGGCGGTCAGCCCCAGCATTTT
CDR3: CASSPKTGGGQPQHF

V: TRBV10-2
size: NA
D: NA
length: 11
J: TRBJ2-1
DNA: TGCGCCAGCGGGCTAGACAATGAGCAGTTCTTC
CDR3: CASGLDNEQFF

V: TRBV10-3
size: NA
D: TRBD2
length: 15
J: TRBJ2-5
DNA: TGTGCCATCAGTTCCGAGCGGGAGGACCAAGAGACCCAGTACTTC
CDR3: CAISSEREDQETQYF

V: TRBV2
size: NA
D: NA
length: 16
J: TRBJ2-2
DNA: TGTGCCAGCAGTGGCCCCAGGGACACGTACACCGGGGAGCTGTTTTTT
CDR3: CASSGPRDTYTGELFF

V: TRBV5-4
size: NA
D: NA
length: 12
J: TRBJ1-3
DNA: TGTGCCAGCAGCTTCGGAGTGAACACCATATATTTT
CDR3: CASSFGVNTIYF

V: TRBV9
size: NA
D: NA
length: 14
J: TRBJ1-1
DNA: TGTGCCAGCAGCGTGGGACCGCAGGGCACTGAAGCTTTCTTT
CDR3: CASSVGPQGTEAFF

V: TRBV27
size: few
D: TRBD1
length: 15
J: TRBJ1-2
DNA: TGTGCCAGCAGTTTCGGGACAGGGGTTCACTATGGCTACACCTTC
CDR3: CASSFGTGVHYGYTF

V: TRBV28
size: NA
D: NA
length: 13
J: TRBJ1-2
DNA: TGTGCCAGCGGAGGAGGGTCTAACTATGGCTACACCTTC
CDR3: CASGGGSNYGYTF

V: TRBV14
size: once
D: NA
length: 11
J: TRBJ2-1
DNA: TGTGCCAGCAGCCTCAGGGATGAGCAGTTCTTC
CDR3: CASSLRDEQFF

V: TRBV3-1/TRBV3-2
size: NA
D: TRBD1
length: 16
J: TRBJ1-5
DNA: TGTGCCAGCAGCGACACTAAGTCAGGGGGTTATCAGCCCCAGCATTTT
CDR3: CASSDTKSGGYQPQHF

V: TRBV2
size: NA
D: NA
length: 14
J: TRBJ1-5
DNA: TGTGCCAGCTCCACCGACAGAATCAATCAGCCCCAGCATTTT
CDR3: CASSTDRINQPQHF

V: TRBV5-1
size: NA
D: TRBD1
length: 14
J: TRBJ1-3
DNA: TGCGCCAGCAGCCCTGGACAGGGCCGAAACACCATATATTTT
CDR3: CASSPGQGRNTIYF

V: TRBV7-6
size: NA
D: NA
length: 15
J: TRBJ1-5
DNA: TGTGCCAGCAGCTTAGCTGGCGGAGGCAATCAGCCCCAGCATTTT
CDR3: CASSLAGGGNQPQHF

V: TRBV5-1
size: NA
D: NA
length: 14
J: TRBJ1-6
DNA: TGCGCCAGCAGGGGTGCGGGGGGTAATTCACCCCTCCACTTT
CDR3: CASRGAGGNSPLHF

V: TRBV10-3
size: few
D: NA
length: 13
J: TRBJ1-1
DNA: TGTGCCATCAGACGGACGGAAGGAACTGAAGCTTTCTTT
CDR3: CAIRRTEGTEAFF

V: TRBV11-3
size: NA
D: NA
length: 13
J: TRBJ1-3
DNA: TGTGCCAGCAGCCCCGCCTCTGGAAACACCATATATTTT
CDR3: CASSPASGNTIYF

V: TRBV25-1
size: NA
D: NA
length: 11
J: TRBJ1-1
DNA: TGTGCCAGCAAGAGAGGCGCTGAAGCTTTCTTT
CDR3: CASKRGAEAFF

V: TRBV28
size: NA
D: NA
length: 11
J: TRBJ2-1
DNA: TGTGCCAGCAGCTGGAAGAATGAGCAGTTCTTC
CDR3: CASSWKNEQFF

V: TRBV2
size: NA
D: NA
length: 12
J: TRBJ1-2
DNA: TGTGCCAGCAGGGGGCTAGACTATGGCTACACCTTC
CDR3: CASRGLDYGYTF

V: TRBV2
size: NA
D: TRBD1
length: 13
J: TRBJ1-5
DNA: TGTGCCAGCAGTACAGGGGGCAATCAGCCCCAGCATTTT
CDR3: CASSTGGNQPQHF

V: TRBV30
size: NA
D: NA
length: 14
J: TRBJ1-5
DNA: TGTGCCTGGAGCCGAACAGCCGGCAATCAGCCCCAGCATTTT
CDR3: CAWSRTAGNQPQHF

V: TRBV2
size: NA
D: NA
length: 16
J: TRBJ1-2
DNA: TGTGCCAGCAGTCCCGCCTATGGGGGGGTCTGGGTTGGCTACACCTTC
CDR3: CASSPAYGGVWVGYTF

V: TRBV18
size: NA
D: NA
length: 13
J: TRBJ2-1
DNA: TGTGCCAGCTCACGGAAACAGGGAAGTGAGCAGTTCTTC
CDR3: CASSRKQGSEQFF

V: TRBV5-1
size: NA
D: NA
length: 14
J: TRBJ2-7
DNA: TGCGCCAGCAGCTTGGAGGCAGGGGCCTACGAGCAGTACTTC
CDR3: CASSLEAGAYEQYF

V: TRBV28
size: NA
D: NA
length: 14
J: TRBJ1-3
DNA: TGTGCCAGTGGTCGGGTCTTCTCTGGAAACACCATATATTTT
CDR3: CASGRVFSGNTIYF

V: TRBV7-9
size: NA
D: NA
length: 12
J: TRBJ2-1
DNA: TGTGCCAGCAGTTACAGAAGGAATGAGCAGTTCTTC
CDR3: CASSYRRNEQFF

V: TRBV6-2/TRBV6-3
size: NA
D: TRBD2
length: 17
J: TRBJ2-7
DNA: TGTGCCAGCAGTTACTCGATTGGGCTAGCGGAGGGATACGAGCAGTACTTC
CDR3: CASSYSIGLAEGYEQYF

V: TRBV25-1
size: NA
D: NA
length: 14
J: TRBJ1-1
DNA: TGTGCCAGCAGTGAGACCCACGAGGCCACTGAAGCTTTCTTT
CDR3: CASSETHEATEAFF

V: TRBV11-3
size: NA
D: TRBD1
length: 15
J: TRBJ2-7
DNA: TGTGCCAGCAGCACGACAGGGGGCAGGTCCTACGAGCAGTACTTC
CDR3: CASSTTGGRSYEQYF

V: TRBV9
size: NA
D: NA
length: 15
J: TRBJ2-1
DNA: TGTGCCAGCAGCGTAGGGGGCGGGCCCTACAATGAGCAGTTCTTC
CDR3: CASSVGGGPYNEQFF

V: TRBV9
size: once
D: TRBD2
length: 15
J: TRBJ2-1
DNA: TGTGCCAGCAGCACCGGGACTAGCGGCTACAATGAGCAGTTCTTC
CDR3: CASSTGTSGYNEQFF

V: TRBV5-1
size: NA
D: TRBD2
length: 15
J: TRBJ2-7
DNA: TGCGCCAGCAGCGAAAGACTAGCGGGAGGTTACGAGCAGTACTTC
CDR3: CASSERLAGGYEQYF

V: TRBV6-5
size: NA
D: TRBD1
length: 13
J: TRBJ2-7
DNA: TGTGCCAGCAGTCCCCCGACAGGGGTTAAGCAGTACTTC
CDR3: CASSPPTGVKQYF

V: TRBV24-1
size: NA
D: NA
length: 13
J: TRBJ2-5
DNA: TGTGCCACCAGTGAAGCCATAGGAGAGACCCAGTACTTC
CDR3: CATSEAIGETQYF

V: TRBV24-1
size: NA
D: NA
length: 15
J: TRBJ1-6
DNA: TGTGCCACCAGTGCCGGACCGACCAACCGGTCACCCCTCCACTTT
CDR3: CATSAGPTNRSPLHF

V: TRBV28
size: NA
D: NA
length: 12
J: TRBJ1-6
DNA: TGTGCCAGCAGTATTGGGTTCGGATTATTTCACTTT
CDR3: CASSIGFGLFHF

V: TRBV30
size: NA
D: NA
length: 13
J: TRBJ2-1
DNA: TGTGCCGGGGGGAAAAGCTCCTACAATGAGCAGTTCTTC
CDR3: CAGGKSSYNEQFF

V: TRBV11-3
size: NA
D: NA
length: 16
J: TRBJ1-3
DNA: TGTGCCAGCAGCTTCGAATCCGGGATCTCTGGAAACACCATATATTTT
CDR3: CASSFESGISGNTIYF

V: TRBV13
size: NA
D: TRBD1
length: 16
J: TRBJ2-3
DNA: TGTGCCAGCCAGCCTCCGGGACAGCCTAGCACAGATACGCAGTATTTT
CDR3: CASQPPGQPSTDTQYF